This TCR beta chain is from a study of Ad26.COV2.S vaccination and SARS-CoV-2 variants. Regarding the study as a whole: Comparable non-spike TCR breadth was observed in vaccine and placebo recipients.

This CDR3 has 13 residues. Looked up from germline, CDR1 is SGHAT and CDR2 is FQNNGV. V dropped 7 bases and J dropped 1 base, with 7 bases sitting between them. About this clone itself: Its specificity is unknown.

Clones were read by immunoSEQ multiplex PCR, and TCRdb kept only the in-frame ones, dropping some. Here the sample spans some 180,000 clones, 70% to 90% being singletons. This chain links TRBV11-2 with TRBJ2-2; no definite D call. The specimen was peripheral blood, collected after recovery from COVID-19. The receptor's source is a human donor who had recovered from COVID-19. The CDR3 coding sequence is TGTGCCAGCAACCACTGGAACACCGGGGAGCTGTTTTTT. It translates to CASNHWNTGELFF.